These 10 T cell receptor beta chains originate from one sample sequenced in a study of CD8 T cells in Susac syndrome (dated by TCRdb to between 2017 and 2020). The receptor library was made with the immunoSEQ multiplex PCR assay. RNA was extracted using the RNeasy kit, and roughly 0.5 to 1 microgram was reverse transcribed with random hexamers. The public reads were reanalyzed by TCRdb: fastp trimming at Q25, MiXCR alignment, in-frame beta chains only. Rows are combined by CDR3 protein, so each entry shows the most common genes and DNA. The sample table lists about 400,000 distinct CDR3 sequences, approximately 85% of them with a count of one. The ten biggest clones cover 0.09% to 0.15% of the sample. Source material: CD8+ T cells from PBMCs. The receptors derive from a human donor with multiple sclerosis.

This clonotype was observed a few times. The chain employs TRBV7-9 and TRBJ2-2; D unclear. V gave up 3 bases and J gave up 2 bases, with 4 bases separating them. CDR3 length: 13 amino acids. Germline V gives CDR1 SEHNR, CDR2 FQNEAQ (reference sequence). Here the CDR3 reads CASSFSNTGELFF. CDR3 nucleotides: TGTGCCAGCAGCTTCAGCAACACCGGGGAGCTGTTTTTT.

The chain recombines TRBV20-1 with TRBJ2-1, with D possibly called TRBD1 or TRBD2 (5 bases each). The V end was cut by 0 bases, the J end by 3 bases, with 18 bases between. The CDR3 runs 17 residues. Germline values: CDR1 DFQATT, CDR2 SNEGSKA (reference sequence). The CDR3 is CSARDKSRDGHYNEQFF. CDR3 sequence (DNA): TGCAGTGCTAGAGACAAGAGCCGGGACGGCCACTACAATGAGCAGTTCTTC.

In DNA, the CDR3 is TGTGCCAGCAGCTTATCCCCTAGCGGGATGGGGGATGAGCAGTTCTTC. Protein sequence: CASSLSPSGMGDEQFF. This chain joins TRBV7-2 and TRBJ2-1; TRBD2 aligns across 9 bases. Germline V gives CDR1 SGHTA, CDR2 FQGNSA. The J segment lost 8 bases and the V segment lost 2 bases, leaving 10 bases of the junction unmatched. The CDR3 length is 16 residues.

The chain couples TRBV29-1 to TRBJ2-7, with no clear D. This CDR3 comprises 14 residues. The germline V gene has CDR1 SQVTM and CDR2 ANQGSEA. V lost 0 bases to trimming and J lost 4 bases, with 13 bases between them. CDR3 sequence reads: CSVEDPINGYEQYF. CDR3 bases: TGCAGCGTTGAAGACCCCATCAACGGGTACGAGCAGTACTTC.

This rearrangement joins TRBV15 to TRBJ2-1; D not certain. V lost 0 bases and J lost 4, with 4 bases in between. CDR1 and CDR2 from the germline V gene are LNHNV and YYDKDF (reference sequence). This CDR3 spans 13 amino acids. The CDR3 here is CATSRETYNEQFF. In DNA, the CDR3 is TGTGCCACCAGCAGAGAGACATACAATGAGCAGTTCTTC.

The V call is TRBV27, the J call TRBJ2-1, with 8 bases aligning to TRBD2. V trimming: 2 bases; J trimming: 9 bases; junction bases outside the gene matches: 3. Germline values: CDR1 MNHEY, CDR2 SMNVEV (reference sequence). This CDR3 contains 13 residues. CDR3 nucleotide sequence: TGTGCCAGCAGTTTACTAGCGGGCCTTGAGCAGTTCTTC. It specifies CASSLLAGLEQFF.

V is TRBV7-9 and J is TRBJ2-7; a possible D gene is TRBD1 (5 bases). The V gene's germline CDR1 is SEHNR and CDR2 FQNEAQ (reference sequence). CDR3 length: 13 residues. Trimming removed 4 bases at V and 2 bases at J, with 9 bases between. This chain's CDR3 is CASSSQVAYEQYF. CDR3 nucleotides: TGTGCCAGCAGCTCACAGGTGGCCTACGAGCAGTACTTC.

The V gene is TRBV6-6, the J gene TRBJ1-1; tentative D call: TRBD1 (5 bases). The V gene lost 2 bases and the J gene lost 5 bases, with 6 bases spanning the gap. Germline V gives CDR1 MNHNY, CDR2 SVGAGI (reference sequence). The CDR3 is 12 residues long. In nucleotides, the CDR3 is TGTGCCAGCAGTTACGGGGCAACTGAAGCTTTCTTT. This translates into CASSYGATEAFF.

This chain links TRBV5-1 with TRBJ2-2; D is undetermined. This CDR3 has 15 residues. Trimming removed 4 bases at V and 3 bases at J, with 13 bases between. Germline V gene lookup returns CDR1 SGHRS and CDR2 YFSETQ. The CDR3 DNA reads TGCGCCAGCAGCACTGAGTTGATATACACCGGGGAGCTGTTTTTT. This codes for CASSTELIYTGELFF. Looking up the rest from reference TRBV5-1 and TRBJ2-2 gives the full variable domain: KAGVTQTPRYLIKTRGQQVTLSCSPISGHRSVSWYQQTPGQGLQFLFEYFSETQRNKGNFPGRFSGRQFSNSRSEMNVSTLELGDSALYLCASSTELIYTGELFFGEGSRLTVL.

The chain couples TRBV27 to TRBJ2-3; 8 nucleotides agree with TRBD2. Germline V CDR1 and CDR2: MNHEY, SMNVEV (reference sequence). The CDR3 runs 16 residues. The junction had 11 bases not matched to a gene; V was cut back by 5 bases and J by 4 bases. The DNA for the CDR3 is TGTGCCAGCAGTCCTTTGACTAGCGAAGGTCCAGATACGCAGTATTTT. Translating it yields CASSPLTSEGPDTQYF.